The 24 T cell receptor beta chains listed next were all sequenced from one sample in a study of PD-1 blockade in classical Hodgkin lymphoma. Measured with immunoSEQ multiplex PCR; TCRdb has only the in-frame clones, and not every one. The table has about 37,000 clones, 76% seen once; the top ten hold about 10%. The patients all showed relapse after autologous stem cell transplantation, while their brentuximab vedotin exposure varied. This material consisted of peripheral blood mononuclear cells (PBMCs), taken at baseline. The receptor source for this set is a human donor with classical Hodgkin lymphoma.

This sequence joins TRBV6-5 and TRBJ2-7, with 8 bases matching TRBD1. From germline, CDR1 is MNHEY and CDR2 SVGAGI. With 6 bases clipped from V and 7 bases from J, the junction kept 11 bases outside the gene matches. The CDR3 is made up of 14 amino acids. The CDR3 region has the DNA TGTGCCAGCAGGGACAGGGCGAGGGGGGTGGAGCAGTACTTC. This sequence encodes CASRDRARGVEQYF.

The CDR3 DNA is TGTGCCAGCAGCCCCGGGACTAGCGGGAGGGTGGAGACCCAGTACTTC. Its translation is CASSPGTSGRVETQYF. The rearrangement joins TRBV4-2 to TRBJ2-5; 16 bases line up with TRBD2. The junction had 4 bases not matched to a gene; V was cut back by 4 bases and J by 5 bases. Germline loops: CDR1 LGHNA, CDR2 YNFKEQ. This CDR3 spans 16 amino acids.

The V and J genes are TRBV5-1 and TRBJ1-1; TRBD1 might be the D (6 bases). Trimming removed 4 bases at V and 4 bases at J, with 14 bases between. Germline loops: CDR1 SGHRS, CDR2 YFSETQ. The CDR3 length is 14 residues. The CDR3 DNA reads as TGCGCCAGCAGCGAACCCCAGGGGAGCACTGAAGCTTTCTTT. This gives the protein CASSEPQGSTEAFF.

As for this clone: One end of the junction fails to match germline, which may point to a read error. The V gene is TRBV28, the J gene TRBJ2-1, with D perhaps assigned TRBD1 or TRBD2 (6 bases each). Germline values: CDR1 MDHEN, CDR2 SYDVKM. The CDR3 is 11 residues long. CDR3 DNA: TGTGCCAGCAGCACGGGGGCATCTAAGGTCTTC. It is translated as CASSTGASKVF. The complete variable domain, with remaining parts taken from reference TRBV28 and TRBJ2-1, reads DVKVTQSSRYLVKRTGEKVFLECVQDMDHENMFWYRQDPGLGLRLIYFSYDVKMKEKGDIPEGYSVSREKKERFSLILESASTNQTSMYLCASSTGASKVFGPGTRLTVL.

The DNA of the CDR3 is TGCGCCAGCAGCTCGGAGTACCAAGAGACCCAGTACTTC. Translation gives CASSSEYQETQYF. V and J are TRBV5-1 and TRBJ2-5; D is uncertain. Germline CDR1 and CDR2: SGHRS and YFSETQ. CDR3 length: 13 amino acids. V gave up 3 bases and J gave up 0 bases, with 6 bases separating them.

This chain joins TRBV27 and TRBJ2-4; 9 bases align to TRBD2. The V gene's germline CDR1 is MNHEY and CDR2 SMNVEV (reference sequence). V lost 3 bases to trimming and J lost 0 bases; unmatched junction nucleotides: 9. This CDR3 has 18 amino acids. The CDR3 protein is CASSLKVTAGGAKNIQYF. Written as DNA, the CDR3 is TGTGCCAGCAGTTTGAAGGTAACAGCGGGGGGAGCCAAAAACATTCAGTACTTC.

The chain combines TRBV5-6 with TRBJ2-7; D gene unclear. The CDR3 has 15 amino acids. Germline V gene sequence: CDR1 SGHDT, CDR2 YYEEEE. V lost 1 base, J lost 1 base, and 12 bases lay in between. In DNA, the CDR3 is TGTGCCAGCAGCTTGTTCGGACCGCTATCCTACGAGCAGTACTTC. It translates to CASSLFGPLSYEQYF.

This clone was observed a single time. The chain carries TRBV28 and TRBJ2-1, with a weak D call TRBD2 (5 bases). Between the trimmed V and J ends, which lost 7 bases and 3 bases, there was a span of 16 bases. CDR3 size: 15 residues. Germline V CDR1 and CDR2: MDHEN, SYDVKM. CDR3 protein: CASIGVLRVYNEQFF. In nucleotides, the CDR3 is TGTGCCAGCATCGGGGTCCTAAGGGTCTACAATGAGCAGTTCTTC. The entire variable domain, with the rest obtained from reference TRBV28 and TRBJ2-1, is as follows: DVKVTQSSRYLVKRTGEKVFLECVQDMDHENMFWYRQDPGLGLRLIYFSYDVKMKEKGDIPEGYSVSREKKERFSLILESASTNQTSMYLCASIGVLRVYNEQFFGPGTRLTVL.

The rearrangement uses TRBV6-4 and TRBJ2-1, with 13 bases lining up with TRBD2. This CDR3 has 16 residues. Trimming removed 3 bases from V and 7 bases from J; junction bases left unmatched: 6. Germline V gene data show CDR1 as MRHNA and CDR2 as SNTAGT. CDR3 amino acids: CASSELAGGPGNEQFF. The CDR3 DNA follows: TGTGCCAGCAGTGAACTAGCGGGAGGGCCAGGGAATGAGCAGTTCTTC.

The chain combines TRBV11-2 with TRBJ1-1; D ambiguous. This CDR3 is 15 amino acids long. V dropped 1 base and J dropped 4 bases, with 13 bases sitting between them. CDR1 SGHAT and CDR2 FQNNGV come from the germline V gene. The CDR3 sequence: CASSLVGVSGTEAFF. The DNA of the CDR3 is TGTGCCAGCAGCTTAGTTGGGGTTAGCGGCACTGAAGCTTTCTTT.

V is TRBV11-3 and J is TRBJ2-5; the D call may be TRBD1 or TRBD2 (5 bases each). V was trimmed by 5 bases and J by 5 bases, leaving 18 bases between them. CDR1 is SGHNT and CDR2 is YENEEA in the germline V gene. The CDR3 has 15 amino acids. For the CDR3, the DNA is TGTGCCAGCAGCAGGGACCCAGACTCAGGGGAGACCCAGTACTTC. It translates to CASSRDPDSGETQYF.

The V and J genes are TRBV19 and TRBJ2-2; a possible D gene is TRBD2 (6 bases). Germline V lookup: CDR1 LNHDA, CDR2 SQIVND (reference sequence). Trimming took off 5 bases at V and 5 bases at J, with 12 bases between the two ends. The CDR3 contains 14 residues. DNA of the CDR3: TGTGCCAGTAGTGACGGGGGTAGGACCGGGGAGCTGTTTTTT. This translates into CASSDGGRTGELFF.

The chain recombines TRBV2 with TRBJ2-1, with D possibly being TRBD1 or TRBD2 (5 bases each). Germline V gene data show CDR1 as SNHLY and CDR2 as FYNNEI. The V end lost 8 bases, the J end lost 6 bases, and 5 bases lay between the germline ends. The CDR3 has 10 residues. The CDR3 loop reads CASGGNEQFF. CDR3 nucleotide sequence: TGTGCCAGCGGGGGCAATGAGCAGTTCTTC.

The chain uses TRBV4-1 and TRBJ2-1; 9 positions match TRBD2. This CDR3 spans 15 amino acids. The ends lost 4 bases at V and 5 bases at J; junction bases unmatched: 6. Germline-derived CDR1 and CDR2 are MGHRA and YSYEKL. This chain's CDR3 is CASSRTGTSNNEQFF. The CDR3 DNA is TGCGCCAGCAGCCGGACCGGGACTAGCAACAATGAGCAGTTCTTC.

The CDR3 bases are TGTGCCAGTAGCCTGCACGGCTACACCTTC. It codes for CASSLHGYTF. The chain carries TRBV19 and TRBJ1-2, with unresolved D. CDR3 size: 10 residues. The V end was cut by 6 bases, the J end by 8 bases, with 7 bases between. CDR1 is LNHDA and CDR2 is SQIVND in the germline V gene (reference sequence).

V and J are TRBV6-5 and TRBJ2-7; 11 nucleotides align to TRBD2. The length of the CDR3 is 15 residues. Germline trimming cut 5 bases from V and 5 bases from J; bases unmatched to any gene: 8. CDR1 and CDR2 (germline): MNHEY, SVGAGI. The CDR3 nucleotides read TGTGCCAGCAGTCGAAAGACTAGCGGGATCAACGAGCAGTACTTC. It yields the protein CASSRKTSGINEQYF.

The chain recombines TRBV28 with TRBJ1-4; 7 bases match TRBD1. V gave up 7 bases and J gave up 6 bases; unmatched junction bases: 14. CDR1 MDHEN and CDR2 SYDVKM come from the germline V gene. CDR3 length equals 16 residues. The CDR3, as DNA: TGTGCCAGCAAAGGGCTAGGAGGGGGCAGGGATGAAAAACTGTTTTTT. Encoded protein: CASKGLGGGRDEKLFF.

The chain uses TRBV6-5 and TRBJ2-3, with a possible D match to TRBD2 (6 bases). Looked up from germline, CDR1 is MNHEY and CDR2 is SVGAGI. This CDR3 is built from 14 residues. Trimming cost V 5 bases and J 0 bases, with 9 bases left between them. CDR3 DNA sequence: TGTGCCAGCAGTGAACGGGGGAGCACAGATACGCAGTATTTT. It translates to CASSERGSTDTQYF.

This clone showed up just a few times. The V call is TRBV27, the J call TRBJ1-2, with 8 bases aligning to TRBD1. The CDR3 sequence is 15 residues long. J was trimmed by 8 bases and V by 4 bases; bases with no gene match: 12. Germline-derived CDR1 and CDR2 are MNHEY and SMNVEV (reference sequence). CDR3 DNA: TGTGCCAGCAGTTCAGCCGGACAGGGCGAATGGGGCTACACCTTC. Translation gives CASSSAGQGEWGYTF.

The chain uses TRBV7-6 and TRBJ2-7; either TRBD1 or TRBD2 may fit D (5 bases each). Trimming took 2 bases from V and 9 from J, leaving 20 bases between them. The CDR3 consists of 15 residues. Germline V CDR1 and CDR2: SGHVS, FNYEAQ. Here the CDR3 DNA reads TGTGCCAGCAGCTTACACGGGGCCTCTCTCTTGGGGCAGTACTTC. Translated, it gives CASSLHGASLLGQYF.

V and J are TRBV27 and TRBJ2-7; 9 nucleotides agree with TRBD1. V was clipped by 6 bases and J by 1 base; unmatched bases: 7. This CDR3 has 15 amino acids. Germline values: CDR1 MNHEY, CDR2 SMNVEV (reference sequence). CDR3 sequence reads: CASSGQGSHSYEQYF. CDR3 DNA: TGTGCCAGCAGCGGACAGGGGTCGCATTCCTACGAGCAGTACTTC.

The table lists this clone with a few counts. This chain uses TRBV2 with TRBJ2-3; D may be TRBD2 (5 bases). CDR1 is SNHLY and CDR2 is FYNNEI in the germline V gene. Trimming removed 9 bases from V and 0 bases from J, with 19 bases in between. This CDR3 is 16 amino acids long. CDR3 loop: CASLFPSGSSTDTQYF. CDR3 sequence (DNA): TGTGCCAGTCTATTTCCCAGCGGCTCTAGCACAGATACGCAGTATTTT.

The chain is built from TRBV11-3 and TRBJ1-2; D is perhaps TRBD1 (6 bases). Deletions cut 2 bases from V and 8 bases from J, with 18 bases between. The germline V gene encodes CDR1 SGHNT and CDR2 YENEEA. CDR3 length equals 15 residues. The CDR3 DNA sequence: TGTGCCAGCAGCTTATCGGGGGGCGCGGGCGGAGGCTACACCTTC. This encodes CASSLSGGAGGGYTF.

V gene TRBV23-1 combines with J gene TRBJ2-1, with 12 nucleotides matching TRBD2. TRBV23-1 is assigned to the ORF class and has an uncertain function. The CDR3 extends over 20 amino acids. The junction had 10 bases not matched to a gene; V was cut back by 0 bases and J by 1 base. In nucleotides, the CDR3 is TGCGCCAGCAGTCAATCTGCTAGCGGGAGGGGGTTCAAATCCTACAATGAGCAGTTCTTC. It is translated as CASSQSASGRGFKSYNEQFF.